The 10 T cell receptor beta chains below come from one sample, sequenced in a study of cytomegalovirus exposure and HLA in healthy donors. The study ran its PCR with 60 Vbeta and 13 Jbeta primers. Data came from immunoSEQ multiplex PCR; TCRdb stores just in-frame clones and leaves some out. The sample has about 60,000 clones; about 84% are singletons. Sequencing was carried out using PBMCs. These receptors were taken from a male donor in good health and CMV-seronegative.

The chain recombines TRBV2 with TRBJ1-5, with 7 positions matching TRBD1. Trimming removed 8 bases from V and 6 bases from J; junction bases left unmatched: 10. Germline assignment: CDR1 SNHLY and CDR2 FYNNEI. This CDR3 has 14 amino acids. CDR3 sequence (DNA): TGTGCCAGCGGGGGTACAGGGGCTTCTCAGCCCCAGCATTTT. Its translation is CASGGTGASQPQHF.

This clone is a singleton in its sample. This chain links TRBV6-6 with TRBJ2-5; TRBD2 agrees at 11 bases. From germline, CDR1 is MNHNY and CDR2 SVGAGI (reference sequence). V dropped 6 bases and J dropped 4; count of bases not matched to a gene: 4. There are 14 residues in the CDR3. The CDR3 protein is CASRLTSGVETQYF. The CDR3 DNA sequence: TGTGCCAGCAGGCTGACTAGCGGGGTAGAGACCCAGTACTTC.

The chain recombines TRBV5-1 with TRBJ1-4, with D possibly being TRBD1 (5 bases). This CDR3 spans 12 amino acids. Trimming cost V 0 bases and J 8 bases, with 5 bases left between them. Germline V lookup: CDR1 SGHRS, CDR2 YFSETQ. This CDR3 reads CASSLGGEKLFF. DNA for the CDR3: TGCGCCAGCAGCTTGGGGGGCGAAAAACTGTTTTTT. Full variable domain (missing parts from reference TRBV5-1 and TRBJ1-4): KAGVTQTPRYLIKTRGQQVTLSCSPISGHRSVSWYQQTPGQGLQFLFEYFSETQRNKGNFPGRFSGRQFSNSRSEMNVSTLELGDSALYLCASSLGGEKLFFGSGTQLSVL.

This clone was detected a few times. The chain has TRBV28 and TRBJ1-1, with D possibly TRBD1 on 6 matching bases. Trimming shortened V by 7 bases and J by 7 bases, and 19 bases separated the two germline ends. The CDR3 runs 14 residues. Germline-derived CDR1 and CDR2 are MDHEN and SYDVKM. For the CDR3, the DNA is TGTGCCAGCACTCCAGGGACAAGGCCCCGTGAAGCTTTCTTT. This translates into CASTPGTRPREAFF.

The rearrangement links TRBV4-2 to TRBJ2-3; D possibly corresponds to TRBD1 (5 bases). The V end was cut by 0 bases, the J end by 2 bases, with 9 bases between. CDR1 is LGHNA and CDR2 is YNFKEQ in the germline V gene. This CDR3 region has 15 residues. Here the CDR3 DNA reads TGTGCCAGCAGCCAAGAACCAGGGAACACAGATACGCAGTATTTT. This translates into CASSQEPGNTDTQYF.

This chain joins TRBV30 and TRBJ2-5; possible D gene TRBD1, 6 bases. Trimming removed 6 bases at V and 2 bases at J, with 13 bases between. Looked up from germline, CDR1 is GTSNPN and CDR2 is SVGIG (reference sequence). The CDR3 contains 13 residues. The CDR3: CACWGQGQETQYF. The CDR3 bases are TGTGCCTGTTGGGGGCAGGGTCAAGAGACCCAGTACTTC. The full variable domain, its missing parts supplied by reference TRBV30 and TRBJ2-5, is SQTIHQWPATLVQPVGSPLSLECTVEGTSNPNLYWYRQAAGRGLQLLFYSVGIGQISSEVPQNLSASRPQDRQFILSSKKLLLSDSGFYLCACWGQGQETQYFGPGTRLLVL.

This clone turned up a few times. The chain links TRBV4-1 to TRBJ1-5; 10 bases align to TRBD1. Germline loops: CDR1 MGHRA, CDR2 YSYEKL. The V gene end was trimmed by 0 bases and the J gene end by 5 bases; junction bases not matched to a gene: 4. The CDR3 spans 16 residues. The DNA for the CDR3 is TGCGCCAGCAGCCAAGAACCGGGACAGGGGTATCAGCCCCAGCATTTT. This gives the protein CASSQEPGQGYQPQHF.

V usage is TRBV19 and J usage is TRBJ2-7, with D possibly TRBD1 on 6 matching bases. V lost 4 bases and J 7 bases, leaving 20 bases between the germline ends. From germline, CDR1 is LNHDA and CDR2 SQIVND (reference sequence). The CDR3 runs 15 residues. The CDR3 region has the DNA TGTGCCAGTAGTACAGCGCGGACAGTTCGGGGAGAGCAGTACTTC. This gives the protein CASSTARTVRGEQYF.

In its sample, this clone was seen a few times. The chain carries TRBV7-8 and TRBJ2-4, with TRBD2 matching over 11 bases. This CDR3 spans 18 amino acids. Per germline, CDR1 SGHVS and CDR2 FQNEAQ. Unmatched junction bases numbered 8, after V lost 4 bases and J lost 0 bases. The CDR3 loop is CASSYSGGATLAKNIQYF. The CDR3 DNA reads TGTGCCAGCAGCTATAGCGGGGGGGCTACCCTAGCCAAAAACATTCAGTACTTC.

A single count supports this clone. The V gene is TRBV30, the J gene TRBJ1-5; D uncertain. V lost 1 base and J lost 3, with 7 bases in between. The CDR3 is 13 residues long. Germline values: CDR1 GTSNPN, CDR2 SVGIG (reference sequence). The CDR3 protein is CAWSAGDNQPQHF. The CDR3 DNA is TGTGCCTGGAGTGCCGGGGACAATCAGCCCCAGCATTTT.